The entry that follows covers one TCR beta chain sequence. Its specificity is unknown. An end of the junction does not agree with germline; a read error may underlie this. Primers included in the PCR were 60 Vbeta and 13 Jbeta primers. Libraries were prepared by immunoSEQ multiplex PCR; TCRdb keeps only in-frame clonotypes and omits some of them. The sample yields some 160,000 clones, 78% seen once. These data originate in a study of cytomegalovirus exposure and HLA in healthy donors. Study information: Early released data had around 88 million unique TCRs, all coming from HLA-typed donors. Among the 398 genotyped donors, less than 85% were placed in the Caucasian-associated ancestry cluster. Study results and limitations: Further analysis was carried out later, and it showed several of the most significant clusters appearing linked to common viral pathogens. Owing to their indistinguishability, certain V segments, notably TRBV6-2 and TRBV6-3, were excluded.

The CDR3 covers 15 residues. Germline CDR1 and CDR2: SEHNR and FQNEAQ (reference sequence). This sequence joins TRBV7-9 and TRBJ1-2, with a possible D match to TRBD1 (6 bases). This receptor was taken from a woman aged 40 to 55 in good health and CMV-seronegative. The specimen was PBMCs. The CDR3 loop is CSSSTGGAGEHGYTF. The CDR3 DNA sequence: TGTTCCAGCAGCACTGGGGGGGCAGGGGAACATGGCTACACCTTC.